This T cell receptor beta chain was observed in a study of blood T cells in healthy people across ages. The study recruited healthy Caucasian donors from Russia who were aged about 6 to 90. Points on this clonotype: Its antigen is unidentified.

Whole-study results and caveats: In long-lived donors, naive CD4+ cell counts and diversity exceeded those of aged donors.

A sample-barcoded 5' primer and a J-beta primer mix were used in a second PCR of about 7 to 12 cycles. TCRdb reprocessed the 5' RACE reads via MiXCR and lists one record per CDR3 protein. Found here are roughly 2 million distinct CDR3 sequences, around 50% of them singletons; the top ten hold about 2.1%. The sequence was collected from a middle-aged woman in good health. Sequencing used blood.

This chain's CDR3 is CASGRITTGEAFF. CDR3 coding DNA: TGTGCCAGCGGACGGATAACCACTGGAGAAGCTTTCTTT. This chain links TRBV25-1 with TRBJ1-1; unclear D gene. From germline, CDR1 is MGHDK and CDR2 SYGVNS. V was pared by 8 bases and J by 8 bases, with 18 bases between. The CDR3 length is 13 residues.